This T cell receptor (beta chain) was recovered during a study of blood T cell repertoires in COVID-19 (dated by TCRdb to between 2020 and 2021). In the study overall: The collaborator samples originated in the United States, Italy and Spain and spanned the acute and convalescent phases of COVID-19. The material from the prospective study consisted of cDNA or gDNA derived from T cells, B-cell-depleted T cells, or PBMCs. Deeply sampled blood TCRbeta repertoires from subjects exposed to, actively infected with, or recovered from COVID-19 were included in the dataset. The repertoires were released in a freely available public database meant as a resource for research on the immune response to SARS-CoV-2. The samples were drawn from two sources: the first 160 participants of the ongoing ImmuneRACE study, and over 950 subjects contributed by 6 global collaborators. Nearly every sample came with metadata listing a de-identified subject ID, COVID-19 status, age in years and sex. Where available, HLA class I and class II types were taken from metadata supplied by the sample provider and were not determined by assay-based typing. The full study reports these points: How much clinical and demographic metadata was included differed by source and by participant, and the metadata was provided uncurated.

TCRbeta CDR3 regions were amplified from genomic DNA by means of the immunoSEQ Assay, a bias-controlled multiplex PCR. Processing in the source paper ran as follows. Within the assay, amplification of reference gene primers was used to estimate how many nucleated cells each sample contained. Sequence reads were collapsed and filtered to measure the absolute abundance of every unique TCRbeta CDR3 rearrangement. Productive Simpson clonality was computed per sample as the square root of Simpson's diversity index over productive rearrangements. In TCRdb, the immuneACCESS table is reduced to in-frame sequences with V and J assigned. These tables do not hold every clone; where another copy was compared, an unresolved V gene accounts for under half, and the others remain unexplained. V, J and clone size derive from that table, while D and trimming were established from the DNA sequence. The sample records 290,000 or so clones, around 90% of which are singletons. Of the sample, 1% to 1.3% falls within the top ten clones.

On this clone: The antigen this receptor binds is unknown. There are no base qualities to consult, and no much larger clone falls within one base.

Enrolling through a virtual design, the prospective study's participants ranged in age from roughly 18 to 89 years and lived across 24 United States geographic areas. In the prospective study, participants were assigned to cohorts based on the clinical history participants reported in a screening survey and a study questionnaire. Recovered participants in ImmuneRACE Cohort 3 were defined by two consecutive negative NP/OP PCR tests, clearance by a healthcare professional, or resolution of symptoms. Mobile phlebotomists in the prospective study collected whole blood, serum and a nasopharyngeal or oropharyngeal swab from every participant. Over an approximately 2-month period, participants in the prospective study had the option of providing additional blood draws and questionnaires. Before DNA extraction, blood samples from the prospective study were shipped at room temperature or frozen. V is clipped by 2 bases and J by 7 bases, and the sequence between their germline boundaries is 10 bases long. Measured from the cysteine to the phenylalanine, the CDR3 is 14 residues long. Solely the CDR3 DNA is kept, with 42 bases framed from the first base. For CDR1 and CDR2, the germline V gene lists SGDLS and YYNGEE.

What was sequenced was PBMCs or T cells enriched from blood (not recorded which). The receptor comes from a woman aged 30 to 39 who had recovered from COVID-19. The chain is assembled from TRBV9 and TRBJ1-6; no D segment can be confidently identified. The DNA is TGTGCCAGCAGCGTCCGGGGTTGGAATTCACCCCTCCACTTT. This yields the protein CASSVRGWNSPLHF.